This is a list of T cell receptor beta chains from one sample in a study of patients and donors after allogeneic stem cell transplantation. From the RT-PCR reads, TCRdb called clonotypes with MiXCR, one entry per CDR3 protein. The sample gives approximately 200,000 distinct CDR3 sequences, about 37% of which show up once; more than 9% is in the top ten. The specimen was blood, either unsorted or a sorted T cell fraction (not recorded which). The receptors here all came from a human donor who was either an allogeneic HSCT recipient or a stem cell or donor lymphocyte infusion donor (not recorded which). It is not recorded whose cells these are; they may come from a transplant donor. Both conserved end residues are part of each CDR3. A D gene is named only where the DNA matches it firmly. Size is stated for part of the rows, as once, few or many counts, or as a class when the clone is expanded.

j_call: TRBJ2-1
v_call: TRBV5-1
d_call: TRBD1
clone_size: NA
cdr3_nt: TGCGCCAGCAGCGCCTGGGGACAGGCCTACAATGAGCAGTTCTTC
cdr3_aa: CASSAWGQAYNEQFF

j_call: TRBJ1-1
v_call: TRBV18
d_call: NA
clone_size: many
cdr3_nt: TGTGCCAGCTCACCAGGCGGTAACACTGAAGCTTTCTTT
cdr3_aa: CASSPGGNTEAFF

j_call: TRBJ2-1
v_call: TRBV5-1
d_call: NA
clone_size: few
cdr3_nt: TGCGCCAGCAGCTTGGTGACAACTGAGCAGTTCTTC
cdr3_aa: CASSLVTTEQFF

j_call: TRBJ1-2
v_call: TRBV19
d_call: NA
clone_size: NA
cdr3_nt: TGTGCCAGTACCCAATCGACAGCGGCCCATGGCTACACCTTC
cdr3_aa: CASTQSTAAHGYTF

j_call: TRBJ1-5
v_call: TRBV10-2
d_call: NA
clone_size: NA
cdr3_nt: TGCGCCGGGGAGGTGAGCAGGGACAGCAATCAGCCCCAGCATTTT
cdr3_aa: CAGEVSRDSNQPQHF

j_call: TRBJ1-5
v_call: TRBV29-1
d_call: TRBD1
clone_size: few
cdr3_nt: TGCAGCGTTGCGGACAGGGCAAATCAGCCCCAGCATTTT
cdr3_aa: CSVADRANQPQHF

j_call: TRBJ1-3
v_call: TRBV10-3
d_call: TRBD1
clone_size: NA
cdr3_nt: TGTGCCATCAGTGCTTGGACAGGGAGAAACACCATATATTTT
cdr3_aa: CAISAWTGRNTIYF

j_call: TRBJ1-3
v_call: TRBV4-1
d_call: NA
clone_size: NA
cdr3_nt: TGCGCCAGCAGTCCTCGGGGCAGGGGAAACACCATATATTTT
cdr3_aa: CASSPRGRGNTIYF

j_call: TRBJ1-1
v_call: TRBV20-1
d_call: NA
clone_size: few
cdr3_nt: TGCAGTGCTAGAGTGCGGGTGAACACTGAAGCTTTCTTT
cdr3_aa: CSARVRVNTEAFF

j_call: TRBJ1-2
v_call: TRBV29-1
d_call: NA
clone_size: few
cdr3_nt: TGCAGCGTTTCGGAGGGACATTTCTATGGCTACACCTTC
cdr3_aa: CSVSEGHFYGYTF

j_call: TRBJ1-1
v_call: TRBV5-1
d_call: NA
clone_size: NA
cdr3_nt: TGCGCCAGCAGCTTGGAGGCAGACAGGCTCTTGGCTTTCTTT
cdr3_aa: CASSLEADRLLAFF

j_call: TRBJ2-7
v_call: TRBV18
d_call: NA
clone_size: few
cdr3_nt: TGTGCCAGCTCACCCCGCCTTGCAGGGACCTACGAGCAGTACTTC
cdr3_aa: CASSPRLAGTYEQYF

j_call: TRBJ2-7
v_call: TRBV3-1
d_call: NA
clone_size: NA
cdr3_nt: TGTGCCAGCAGCCAAGATCGCTACGAGCAGTACTTC
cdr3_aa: CASSQDRYEQYF

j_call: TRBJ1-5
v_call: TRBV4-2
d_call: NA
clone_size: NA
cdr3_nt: TGTGCCAGCAGCCAAGATCATGGGGTTCAGCCCCAGCATTTT
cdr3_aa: CASSQDHGVQPQHF

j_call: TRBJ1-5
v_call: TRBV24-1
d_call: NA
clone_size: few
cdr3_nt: TGTGCCACCAGTGAAGCCCAAACTGGGGGCAATCAGCCCCAGCATTTT
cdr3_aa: CATSEAQTGGNQPQHF

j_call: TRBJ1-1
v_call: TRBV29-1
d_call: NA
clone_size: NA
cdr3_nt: TGCAGCGTTGGAGGGCAGAGAGTGAACACTGAAGCTTTCTTT
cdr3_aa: CSVGGQRVNTEAFF

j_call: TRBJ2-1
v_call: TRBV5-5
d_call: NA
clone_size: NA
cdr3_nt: TGTGCCAGCAGCCCTTTGGTAGTCTACAATGAGCAGTTCTTC
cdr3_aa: CASSPLVVYNEQFF

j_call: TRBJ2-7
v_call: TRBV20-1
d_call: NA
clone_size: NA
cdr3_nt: TGCAGTGCTAGATGGCAGGCCCTTTACGAGCAGTACTTC
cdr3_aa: CSARWQALYEQYF

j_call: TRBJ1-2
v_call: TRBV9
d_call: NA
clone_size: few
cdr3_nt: TGTGCCAGCAGTGAGACGGGTGGTACTCTCTATGGCTACACCTTC
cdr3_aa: CASSETGGTLYGYTF

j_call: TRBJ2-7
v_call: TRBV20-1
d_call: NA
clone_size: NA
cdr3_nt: TGCAGTGCTAGAGGTTTAGTGGCCAACTACGAGCAGTACTTC
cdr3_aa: CSARGLVANYEQYF

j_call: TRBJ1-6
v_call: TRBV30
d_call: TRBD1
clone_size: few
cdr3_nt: TGTGCCTGGAGTCGGGACAGGGGTTTATTAGGATCACCCCTCCACTTT
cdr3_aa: CAWSRDRGLLGSPLHF

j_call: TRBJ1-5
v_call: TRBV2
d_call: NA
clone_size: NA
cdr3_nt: TGTGCCAGCAGCGTGGACAGTAGCAATCAGCCCCAGCATTTT
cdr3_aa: CASSVDSSNQPQHF

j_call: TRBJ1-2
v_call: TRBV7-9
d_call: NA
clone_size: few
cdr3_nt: TGTGCCAGCAGCTCGGGACATGGCTACACCTTC
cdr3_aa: CASSSGHGYTF

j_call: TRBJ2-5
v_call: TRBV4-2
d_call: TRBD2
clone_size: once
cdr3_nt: TGTGCCAGCAGCCATATATCTAGCGGGGGGGCCCGGGAGACCCAGTACTTC
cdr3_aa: CASSHISSGGARETQYF

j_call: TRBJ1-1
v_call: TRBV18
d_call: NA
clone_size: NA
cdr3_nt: TGTGCCAGCTCCTCGTACGCAGGGAGGCACACTGAAGCTTTCTTT
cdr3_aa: CASSSYAGRHTEAFF

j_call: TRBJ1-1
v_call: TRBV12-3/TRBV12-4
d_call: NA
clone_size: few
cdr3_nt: TGTGCCAGCAGTTTACGTCTTACAGAAATGAACACTGAAGCTTTCTTT
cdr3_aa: CASSLRLTEMNTEAFF

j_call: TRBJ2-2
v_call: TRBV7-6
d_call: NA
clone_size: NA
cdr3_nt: TGTGCCAGCAGCTTAGGAGGCCACACCGGGGAGCTGTTTTTT
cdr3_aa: CASSLGGHTGELFF

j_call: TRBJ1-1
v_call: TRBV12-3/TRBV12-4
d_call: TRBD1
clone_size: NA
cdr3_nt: TGTGCCAGCAGTTTCCGACAGGGAGGGACTGAAGCTTTCTTT
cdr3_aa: CASSFRQGGTEAFF

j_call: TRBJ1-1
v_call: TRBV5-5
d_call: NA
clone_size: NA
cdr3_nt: TGTGCCAGCAGCTTGGTCAGGCAGGTGAACACTGAAGCTTTCTTT
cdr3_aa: CASSLVRQVNTEAFF

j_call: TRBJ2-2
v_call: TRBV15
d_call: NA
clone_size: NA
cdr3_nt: TGTGCCACTAGAGCTGCTGGGGAGCTGTTTTTT
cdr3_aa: CATRAAGELFF

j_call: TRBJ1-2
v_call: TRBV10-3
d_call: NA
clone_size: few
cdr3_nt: TGTGCCATCAGTGAGTCAACGAACTATGGCTACACCTTC
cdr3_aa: CAISESTNYGYTF

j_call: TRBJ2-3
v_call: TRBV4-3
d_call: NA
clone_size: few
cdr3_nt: TGCGCCAGCAGCCCGGTAGGAGGGGATACGCAGTATTTT
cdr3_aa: CASSPVGGDTQYF